This passage covers 26 T cell receptor beta chains from one sample sequenced in a study of blood T cell repertoires in COVID-19. Clones were sequenced by immunoSEQ multiplex PCR, and TCRdb holds only the in-frame ones, with some missing. Of 330,000 or so clones listed, around 90% are singletons. Sequencing was carried out using peripheral blood. Receptors were obtained from a woman aged 55-70 years with COVID-19, enrolled during active disease.

The chain links TRBV5-6 to TRBJ1-4; TRBD1 matches 7 bases. The CDR3 runs 14 residues. The germline V gene has CDR1 SGHDT and CDR2 YYEEEE. V lost 4 bases, J lost 7 bases, and 7 bases stayed unmatched. CDR3 loop: CASSADRVREKLFF. The CDR3 region has the DNA TGTGCCAGCAGCGCCGACAGGGTTCGTGAAAAACTGTTTTTT.

The J gene is TRBJ1-2, the V gene TRBV7-9; perhaps TRBD1 as D (5 bases). Trimming removed 5 bases from V and 4 bases from J, with 14 bases in between. Germline values: CDR1 SEHNR, CDR2 FQNEAQ (reference sequence). This CDR3 spans 14 amino acids. The CDR3 DNA is TGTGCCAGCAGCCCGAATAGGGGTTCCTATGGCTACACCTTC. Residues: CASSPNRGSYGYTF.

The V gene is TRBV6-5, the J gene TRBJ2-3; 7 bases are a match to TRBD2. The CDR3 is 14 amino acids. Germline V gives CDR1 MNHEY, CDR2 SVGAGI. Germline trimming cut 7 bases from V and 4 bases from J; bases unmatched to any gene: 8. CDR3 sequence reads: CASIAGGSADTQYF. CDR3 DNA sequence: TGTGCCAGCATCGCCGGGGGGAGCGCAGATACGCAGTATTTT.

V is TRBV27 and J is TRBJ1-2, with a possible D match to TRBD1 (6 bases). This CDR3 comprises 15 residues. Looked up from germline, CDR1 is MNHEY and CDR2 is SMNVEV (reference sequence). V lost 4 bases and J 7 bases, leaving 19 bases between the germline ends. The CDR3: CASSSISRGGGGYTF. The CDR3 nucleotides are TGTGCCAGCAGTTCAATCTCTCGAGGGGGGGGTGGCTACACCTTC.

This clone was observed a handful of times. The rearrangement links TRBV2 to TRBJ1-4; unclear D gene. The V end was cut by 1 base, the J end by 10 bases, with 13 bases between. The CDR3 covers 14 residues. Germline loops: CDR1 SNHLY, CDR2 FYNNEI. The CDR3 DNA is TGTGCCAGCAGTGAAGAGACAATGGTGGTAAAACTGTTTTTT. It is translated as CASSEETMVVKLFF.

The CDR3 region is CSVPARGGVAGELFF. The CDR3 region has the DNA TGCAGCGTTCCCGCGAGAGGCGGGGTGGCCGGGGAGCTGTTTTTT. This rearrangement joins TRBV29-1 to TRBJ2-2, with D tentatively TRBD2 (6 bases). CDR1 and CDR2 (germline): SQVTM, ANQGSEA. This CDR3 region has 15 residues. The V end was cut by 5 bases, the J end by 6 bases, with 19 bases between.

The chain employs TRBV10-3 and TRBJ1-1, with D possibly matching TRBD1 (6 bases). Deletions cut 1 base from V and 6 bases from J, with 12 bases between. Germline loops: CDR1 ENHRY, CDR2 SYGVKD. CDR3 length equals 14 residues. The CDR3 loop reads CAISELEGDSEAFF. Written as DNA, the CDR3 is TGTGCCATCAGTGAGTTAGAGGGGGATTCTGAAGCTTTCTTT.

In DNA form, the CDR3 reads TGTGCCAGCACCCATGGGGGGGCTAACTATGGCTACACCTTC. It translates to CASTHGGANYGYTF. The V call is TRBV28, the J call TRBJ1-2, with D perhaps matching TRBD1 (5 bases). V lost 7 bases to trimming and J lost 0 bases, with 12 bases between them. The CDR3 is 14 residues long. CDR1 is MDHEN and CDR2 is SYDVKM in the germline V gene.

J is TRBJ1-2 and V is TRBV28, with TRBD1 matching 9 bases. The germline CDR1 and CDR2 sequences are MDHEN and SYDVKM. The CDR3 is 14 residues long. The CDR3 here is CANGRPGTGIGYTF. The CDR3 region has the DNA TGTGCGAACGGAAGACCCGGGACAGGGATCGGCTACACCTTC.

The chain links TRBV7-3 to TRBJ2-7; 10 bases align to TRBD1. Germline V gene data show CDR1 as SGHTA and CDR2 as FQGTGA. The CDR3 has 15 amino acids. Trimming took 5 bases from V and 5 from J; bases not matched to a gene: 9. The CDR3 protein is CASSRTGQGVDEQYF. The CDR3 nucleotides are TGTGCCAGCAGCCGTACAGGACAGGGGGTTGACGAGCAGTACTTC.

The chain carries TRBV11-2 and TRBJ2-1; 10 nucleotides align to TRBD1. The V gene end was trimmed by 1 base and the J gene end by 4 bases; junction bases not matched to a gene: 1. This CDR3 has 15 residues. CDR1 SGHAT and CDR2 FQNNGV come from the germline V gene. CDR3 sequence: CASSLGTGGYNEQFF. CDR3 nucleotides: TGTGCCAGCAGCTTAGGGACAGGGGGGTACAATGAGCAGTTCTTC. Looking up the rest from reference TRBV11-2 and TRBJ2-1 gives the full variable domain: EAGVAQSPRYKIIEKRQSVAFWCNPISGHATLYWYQQILGQGPKLLIQFQNNGVVDDSQLPKDRFSAERLKGVDSTLKIQPAKLEDSAVYLCASSLGTGGYNEQFFGPGTRLTVL.

This clone was seen a handful of times. This chain joins TRBV7-3 and TRBJ2-1; 8 bases map to TRBD2. Trimming cost V 5 bases and J 4 bases; bases outside gene matches: 10. This CDR3 contains 16 residues. From germline, CDR1 is SGHTA and CDR2 FQGTGA. This CDR3 is CASSPSGAGAYNEQFF. Written as DNA, the CDR3 is TGTGCCAGCAGCCCTTCGGGAGCGGGGGCGTACAATGAGCAGTTCTTC.

The table lists this clone with a count of one. The rearrangement uses TRBV28 and TRBJ2-7, with TRBD2 matching 15 bases. This CDR3 has 16 amino acids. Germline CDR1 and CDR2: MDHEN and SYDVKM. V was clipped by 5 bases and J by 7 bases; unmatched bases: 9. The chain's CDR3 is CASSIGLAGGPGEQYF. As DNA, the CDR3 is TGTGCCAGCAGTATCGGACTAGCGGGGGGGCCGGGGGAGCAGTACTTC. Variable domain in full (rest from reference TRBV28 and TRBJ2-7): DVKVTQSSRYLVKRTGEKVFLECVQDMDHENMFWYRQDPGLGLRLIYFSYDVKMKEKGDIPEGYSVSREKKERFSLILESASTNQTSMYLCASSIGLAGGPGEQYFGPGTRLTVT.

This rearrangement joins TRBV30 to TRBJ2-1, with D perhaps matching TRBD2 (7 bases). Looked up from germline, CDR1 is GTSNPN and CDR2 is SVGIG (reference sequence). Trimming left V 0 bases short and J 7 bases short, with 13 bases between. The CDR3 has 14 residues. The CDR3 DNA sequence: TGTGCCTGGAGTGTGGGGGGGCAGAGGAATGAGCAGTTCTTC. Its protein product is CAWSVGGQRNEQFF.

The rearrangement joins TRBV7-9 to TRBJ1-1; D is ambiguous. This CDR3 region has 15 residues. Looked up from germline, CDR1 is SEHNR and CDR2 is FQNEAQ (reference sequence). V was pared by 2 bases and J by 0 bases, with 10 bases between. CDR3 nucleotides: TGTGCCAGCAGCTTAATGGGAGGGATGAACACTGAAGCTTTCTTT. Its protein product is CASSLMGGMNTEAFF.

The chain links TRBV6-4 to TRBJ2-3, with a possible D match to TRBD2 (5 bases). CDR1 is MRHNA and CDR2 is SNTAGT in the germline V gene. V lost 5 bases to trimming and J lost 0 bases, with 9 bases between them. The CDR3 sequence is 14 residues long. The CDR3 spells CASSSGLSTDTQYF. As DNA, the CDR3 is TGTGCCAGCAGTTCTGGACTGAGCACAGATACGCAGTATTTT.

J is TRBJ2-1 and V is TRBV2; a possible D gene is TRBD1 (6 bases). Looked up from germline, CDR1 is SNHLY and CDR2 is FYNNEI. Trimming removed 10 bases at V and 4 bases at J, with 11 bases between. The CDR3 covers 12 residues. CDR3 in amino acids: CATPRGYNEQFF. The DNA of the CDR3 is TGTGCCACCCCTAGGGGGTACAATGAGCAGTTCTTC.

This chain joins TRBV7-9 and TRBJ1-1, with 10 bases identical to TRBD1. The CDR3 has 15 residues. J gave up 7 bases and V 5 bases, and 10 bases lay outside the gene matches. Germline loops: CDR1 SEHNR, CDR2 FQNEAQ (reference sequence). CDR3 region: CASSPQTGGEIEAFF. Here the CDR3 DNA reads TGTGCCAGCAGCCCCCAGACAGGGGGCGAGATTGAAGCTTTCTTT.

V is TRBV6-5 and J is TRBJ1-1, with a weak D call TRBD1 (6 bases). The CDR3 has 13 residues. V lost 2 bases, J lost 7 bases, and 11 bases lay in between. Germline assignment: CDR1 MNHEY and CDR2 SVGAGI. The CDR3 DNA follows: TGTGCCAGCAGTTACCAGACAGGAGTTGAAGCTTTCTTT. Translation: CASSYQTGVEAFF.

This rearrangement joins TRBV5-6 to TRBJ1-4; D ambiguous. CDR1 SGHDT and CDR2 YYEEEE come from the germline V gene. The CDR3 contains 14 residues. V lost 7 bases to trimming and J lost 4 bases, with 14 bases between them. This CDR3 is CASGRAVFNEKLFF. CDR3 bases: TGTGCCAGCGGGAGGGCGGTCTTTAATGAAAAACTGTTTTTT. The variable domain in full, completed from reference TRBV5-6 and TRBJ1-4, reads DAGVTQSPTHLIKTRGQQVTLRCSPKSGHDTVSWYQQALGQGPQFIFQYYEEEERQRGNFPDRFSGHQFPNYSSELNVNALLLGDSALYLCASGRAVFNEKLFFGSGTQLSVL.

The chain links TRBV19 to TRBJ1-3; possible D gene TRBD1, 6 bases. With 3 bases removed from V and 2 bases from J, the gap between germline ends came to 11 bases. The CDR3 has 15 residues. From germline, CDR1 is LNHDA and CDR2 SQIVND (reference sequence). The CDR3 coding sequence is TGTGCCAGTAGTATTCCCGGGACAACTGGAAACACCATATATTTT. The encoded protein is CASSIPGTTGNTIYF.

The rearrangement links TRBV19 to TRBJ1-1; D remains unclear. Per germline, CDR1 LNHDA and CDR2 SQIVND (reference sequence). This CDR3 has 16 amino acids. Trimming stripped 0 bases from V and 1 base from J, with 12 bases between. The CDR3, as DNA: TGTGCCAGTAGTATAGATCCGGCCAGGCCGAACACTGAAGCTTTCTTT. Protein: CASSIDPARPNTEAFF.

This clone is a singleton in its sample. The V and J genes are TRBV3-1 (or the pseudogene TRBV3-2) and TRBJ1-5; the D is unclear. The germline CDR1 and CDR2 sequences are LGHDT and YNNKEL (reference sequence). This CDR3 region has 16 residues. V dropped 0 bases and J dropped 4 bases, with 13 bases sitting between them. DNA of the CDR3: TGTGCCAGCAGCCAAGATGGCCCACAGTTTAATCAGCCCCAGCATTTT. Translation gives CASSQDGPQFNQPQHF.

This clone was found once. The J gene is TRBJ2-7, the V gene TRBV18, with D possibly being TRBD2 (6 bases). This CDR3 spans 12 amino acids. Per germline, CDR1 KGHSH and CDR2 LQKENI. V was clipped by 2 bases and J by 7 bases, with 9 bases between them. The CDR3 loop reads CASSPGREEQYF. The CDR3 DNA sequence: TGTGCCAGCTCACCAGGGCGGGAAGAGCAGTACTTC.

The rearrangement links TRBV6-2 or TRBV6-3 to TRBJ1-5; 8 bases agree with TRBD1. The germline V gene has CDR1 MNHEY and CDR2 SVGEGT. The CDR3 spans 15 residues. Unmatched junction bases numbered 6, after V lost 4 bases and J lost 4 bases. The CDR3 region is CASSSRTGLNQPQHF. The CDR3 DNA is TGTGCCAGCAGTTCTAGGACAGGGTTGAATCAGCCCCAGCATTTT.

The V gene is TRBV6-5, the J gene TRBJ2-5; 8 positions agree with TRBD2. This CDR3 spans 14 amino acids. Germline V gene lookup returns CDR1 MNHEY and CDR2 SVGAGI. Trimming at V came to 8 bases and at J to 5 bases, leaving 10 bases not matched to a gene. The CDR3 is CASRDGGAVETQYF. CDR3 nucleotide sequence: TGTGCCAGCCGGGACGGGGGGGCCGTTGAGACCCAGTACTTC.